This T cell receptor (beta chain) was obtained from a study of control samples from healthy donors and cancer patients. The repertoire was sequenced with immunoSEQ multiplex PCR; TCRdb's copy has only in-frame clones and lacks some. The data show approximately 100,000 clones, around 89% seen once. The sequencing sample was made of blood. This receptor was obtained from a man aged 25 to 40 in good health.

The CDR3 loop is CASGGVGETQYF. The CDR3 bases are TGTGCCAGTGGTGGAGTCGGGGAGACCCAGTACTTC. This chain connects TRBV19 to TRBJ2-5; the D is unclear. Germline lookup yields CDR1 LNHDA and CDR2 SQIVND (reference sequence). The CDR3 covers 12 residues. Trimming left V 8 bases short and J 5 bases short, with 12 bases between. The variable domain in full, completed from reference TRBV19 and TRBJ2-5, reads DGGITQSPKYLFRKEGQNVTLSCEQNLNHDAMYWYRQDPGQGLRLIYYSQIVNDFQKGDIAEGYSVSREKKESFPLTVTSAQKNPTAFYLCASGGVGETQYFGPGTRLLVL.